The clone carrying this TCR beta chain was found a few times. The target antigen is unknown. The sample originates from a study of immune cell composition in non-small cell lung cancer. This CDR3 is 15 amino acids long. The protocol was immunoSEQ multiplex PCR, while the TCRdb copy is restricted to in-frame clones and leaves out a portion. The sample shows a few thousand clones, over 70% of them seen only once. General study findings and limits: Around four fifths of squamous and 33% of adenocarcinoma cases had tumour-associated clones >0.5%.

Normal lung sampling was at least 3 cm from the tumour, as distant as possible. Material: non-adjacent lung tissue. This TCR was sampled from a human donor with non-small cell lung cancer. This chain uses TRBV12-1 with TRBJ2-6; TRBD1 is taken as the D call from the table, unchecked against the DNA. TRBV12-1 is tagged as a pseudogene. CDR3 residues: CASSVGQSRANVLTF. The CDR3 DNA is TGTGCCAGCAGCGTAGGACAAAGTCGGGCCAACGTCCTGACTTTC.